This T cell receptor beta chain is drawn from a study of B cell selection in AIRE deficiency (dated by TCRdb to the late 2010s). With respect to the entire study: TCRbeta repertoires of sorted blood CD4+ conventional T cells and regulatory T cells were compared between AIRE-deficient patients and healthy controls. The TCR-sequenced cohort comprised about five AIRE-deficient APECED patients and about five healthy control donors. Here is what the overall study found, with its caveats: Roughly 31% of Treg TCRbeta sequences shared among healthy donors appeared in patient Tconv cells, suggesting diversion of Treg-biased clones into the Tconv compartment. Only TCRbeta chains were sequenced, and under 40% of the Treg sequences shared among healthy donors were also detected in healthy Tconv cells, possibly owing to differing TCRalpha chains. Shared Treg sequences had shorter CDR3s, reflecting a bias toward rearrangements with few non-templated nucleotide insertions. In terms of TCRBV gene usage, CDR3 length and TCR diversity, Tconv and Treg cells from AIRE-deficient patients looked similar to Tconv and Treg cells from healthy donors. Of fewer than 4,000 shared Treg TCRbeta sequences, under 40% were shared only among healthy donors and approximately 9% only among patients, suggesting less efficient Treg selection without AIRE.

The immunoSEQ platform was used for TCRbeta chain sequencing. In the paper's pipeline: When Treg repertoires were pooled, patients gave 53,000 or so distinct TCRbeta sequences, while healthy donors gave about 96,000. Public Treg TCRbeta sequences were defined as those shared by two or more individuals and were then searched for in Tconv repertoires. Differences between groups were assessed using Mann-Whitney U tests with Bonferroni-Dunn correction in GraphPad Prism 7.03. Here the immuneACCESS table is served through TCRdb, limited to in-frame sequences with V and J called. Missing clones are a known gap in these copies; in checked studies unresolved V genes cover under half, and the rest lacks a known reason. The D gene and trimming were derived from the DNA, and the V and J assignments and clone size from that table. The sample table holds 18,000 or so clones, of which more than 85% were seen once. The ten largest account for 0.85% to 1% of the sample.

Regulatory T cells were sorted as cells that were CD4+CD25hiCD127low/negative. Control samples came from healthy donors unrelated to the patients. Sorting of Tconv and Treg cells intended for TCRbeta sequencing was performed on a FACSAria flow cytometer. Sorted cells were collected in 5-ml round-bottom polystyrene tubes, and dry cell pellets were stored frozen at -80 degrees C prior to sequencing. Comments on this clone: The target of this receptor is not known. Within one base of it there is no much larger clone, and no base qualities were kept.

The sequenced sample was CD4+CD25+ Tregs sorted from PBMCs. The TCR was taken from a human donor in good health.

The DNA sequence follows: TGTGCCAGCAGTTATGCGGGGGGTGACACTGAAGCTTTCTTT. It specifies CASSYAGGDTEAFF. The chain is made from TRBV6-8 and TRBJ1-1; TRBD1 is perhaps the D gene, given 5 matching bases. There are 14 amino acids in the CDR3, from cysteine to phenylalanine inclusive. Of all the DNA, just the CDR3 is kept, 42 bases in frame from base 1. A distance of 11 bases separates the germline ends of V and J, which lose 3 bases and 3 bases respectively. CDR1 and CDR2 were assigned from the germline V gene as MNHGY and SAAAGT.